What follows describes a single T cell receptor beta chain. Each CDR3 protein is one row after TCRdb ran MiXCR on the 5' RACE reads. The repertoire consists of tens of thousands of distinct CDR3 sequences, with less than 15% occurring once and the leading ten covering approximately 3.9%. The sample is drawn from a study of early T cells in non-severe SARS-CoV-2 infection. The germline gives CDR1 ENHRY, CDR2 SYGVKD. The ends lost 2 bases at V and 0 bases at J; junction bases unmatched: 18. The CDR3 loop spans 21 amino acids. This receptor was identified in an adult who was a healthcare worker with PCR-confirmed SARS-CoV-2 infection or an uninfected control (not recorded which). The V call is TRBV10-3, the J call TRBJ2-7, with TRBD2 matching 11 bases. Sequencing was performed on whole blood. The CDR3 DNA follows: TGTGCCATCAGTGAGGGGGAGTTGGCTAGCGGGAGGACTATATTCTCCTACGAGCAGTACTTC. It specifies CAISEGELASGRTIFSYEQYF.